This T cell receptor (beta chain) emerged from a study of tumor-infiltrating lymphocytes in localized non-small cell lung cancer. Broader study findings: Different pieces of the same tissue were used for each assay.

Concerning this clone: Antigen: not known.

Method: immunoSEQ multiplex PCR; TCRdb's copy keeps in-frame clones and lacks some. The table shows fewer than 12,000 clones, with about 69% occurring only once. The germline gives CDR1 SGHDT, CDR2 YYEEEE. V was shortened by 1 base and J by 0 bases, with 16 bases between the two germline ends. This CDR3 comprises 17 residues. The gene calls are TRBV5-6 and TRBJ1-2; maybe TRBD1 (5 bases). Sequenced material: lung tumor tissue. This TCR was recovered from a human donor with non-small cell lung cancer. The CDR3 sequence is CASSLYPLQGTNYGYTF. The CDR3 DNA reads as TGTGCCAGCAGCTTGTACCCCTTGCAGGGAACTAACTATGGCTACACCTTC.